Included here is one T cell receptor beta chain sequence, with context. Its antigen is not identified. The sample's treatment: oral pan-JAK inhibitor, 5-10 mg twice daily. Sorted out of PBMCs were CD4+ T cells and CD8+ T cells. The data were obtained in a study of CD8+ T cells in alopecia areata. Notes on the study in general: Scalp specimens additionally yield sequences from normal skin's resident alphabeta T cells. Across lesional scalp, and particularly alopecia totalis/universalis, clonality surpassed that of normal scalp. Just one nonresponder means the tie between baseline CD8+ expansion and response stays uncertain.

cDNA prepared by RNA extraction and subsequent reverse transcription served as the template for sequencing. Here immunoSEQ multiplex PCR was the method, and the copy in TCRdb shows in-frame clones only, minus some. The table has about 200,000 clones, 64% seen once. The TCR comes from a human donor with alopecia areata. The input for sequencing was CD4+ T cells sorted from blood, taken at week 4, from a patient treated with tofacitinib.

CDR3 nucleotides: TGCAGCGTGGTCTTACAGGGAGGCCACTCATCCGGGGAGCTGTTTTTT. This translates into CSVVLQGGHSSGELFF. The chain has TRBV29-1 and TRBJ2-2; D could derive from TRBD1 or TRBD2 (6 bases each). The CDR3 runs to 16 residues. V lost 6 bases, J lost 6 bases, and 23 bases lay in between. CDR1 is SQVTM and CDR2 is ANQGSEA in the germline V gene.